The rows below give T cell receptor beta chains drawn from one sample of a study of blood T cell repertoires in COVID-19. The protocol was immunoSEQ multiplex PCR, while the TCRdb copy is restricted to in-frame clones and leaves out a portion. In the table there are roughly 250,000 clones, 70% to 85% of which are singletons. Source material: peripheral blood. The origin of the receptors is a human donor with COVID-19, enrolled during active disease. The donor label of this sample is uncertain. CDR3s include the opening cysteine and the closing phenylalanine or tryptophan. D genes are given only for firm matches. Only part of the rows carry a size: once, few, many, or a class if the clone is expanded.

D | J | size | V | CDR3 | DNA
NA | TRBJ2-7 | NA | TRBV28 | CASSFLPGSGNEQYF | TGTGCCAGCAGTTTTCTCCCCGGGAGTGGCAACGAGCAGTACTTC
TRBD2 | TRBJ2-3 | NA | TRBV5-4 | CASSFRLATSTDTQYF | TGTGCCAGCAGCTTTCGACTAGCGACGAGCACAGATACGCAGTATTTT
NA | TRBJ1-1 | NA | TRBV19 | CASSKWGTFTEAFF | TGTGCCAGTAGCAAATGGGGGACATTCACTGAAGCTTTCTTT
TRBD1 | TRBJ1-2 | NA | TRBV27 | CASSLGQGNFYGYTF | TGTGCCAGCAGTCTCGGACAGGGGAATTTCTATGGCTACACCTTC
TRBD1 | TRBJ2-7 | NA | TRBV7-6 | CASSLMGQGTEEQYF | TGTGCCAGCAGCTTAATGGGACAGGGTACGGAGGAGCAGTACTTC
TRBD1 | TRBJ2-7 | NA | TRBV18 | CASSPDRAYSYEQYF | TGTGCCAGCTCACCGGACAGGGCCTACTCCTACGAGCAGTACTTC
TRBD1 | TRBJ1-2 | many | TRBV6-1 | CASSEEAGQHYGYTF | TGTGCCAGCAGTGAAGAGGCGGGACAGCACTATGGCTACACCTTC
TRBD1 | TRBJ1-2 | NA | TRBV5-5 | CASSFGTGTARSGYTF | TGTGCCAGCAGCTTCGGAACCGGGACAGCGCGTTCTGGCTACACCTTC
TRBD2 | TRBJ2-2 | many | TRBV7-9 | CASSSPGLAVRGTGELFF | TGTGCCAGCAGCTCGCCGGGACTAGCGGTCCGGGGCACCGGGGAGCTGTTTTTT
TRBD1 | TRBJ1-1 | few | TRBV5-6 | CASSLGGQGVNTEAFF | TGTGCCAGCAGCTTAGGGGGACAGGGCGTGAACACTGAAGCTTTCTTT
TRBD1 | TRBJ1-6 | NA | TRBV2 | CASKRAGQGAISPLHF | TGTGCCAGCAAAAGGGCGGGACAGGGGGCGATATCACCCCTCCACTTT
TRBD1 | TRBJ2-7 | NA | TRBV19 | CASSKDREGREQYF | TGTGCCAGTAGCAAAGACAGGGAAGGCCGGGAGCAGTACTTC
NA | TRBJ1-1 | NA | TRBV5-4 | CASSLAGDTEAFF | TGTGCCAGCAGCTTGGCAGGGGACACTGAAGCTTTCTTT
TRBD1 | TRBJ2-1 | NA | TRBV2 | CASSVQGAYNEQFF | TGTGCCAGCAGTGTTCAGGGGGCGTACAATGAGCAGTTCTTC